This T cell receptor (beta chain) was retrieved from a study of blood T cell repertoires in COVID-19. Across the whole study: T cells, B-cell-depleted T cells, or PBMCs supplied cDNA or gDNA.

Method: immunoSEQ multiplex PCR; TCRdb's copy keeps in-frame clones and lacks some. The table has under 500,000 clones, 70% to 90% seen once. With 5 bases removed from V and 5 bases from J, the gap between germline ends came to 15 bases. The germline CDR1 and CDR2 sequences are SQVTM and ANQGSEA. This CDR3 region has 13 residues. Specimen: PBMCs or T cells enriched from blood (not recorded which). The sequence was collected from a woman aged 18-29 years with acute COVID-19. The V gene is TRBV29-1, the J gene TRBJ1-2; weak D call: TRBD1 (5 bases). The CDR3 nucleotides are TGCAGCGTTCTCAAGGGGCTAGGGTATGGCTACACCTTC. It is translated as CSVLKGLGYGYTF.